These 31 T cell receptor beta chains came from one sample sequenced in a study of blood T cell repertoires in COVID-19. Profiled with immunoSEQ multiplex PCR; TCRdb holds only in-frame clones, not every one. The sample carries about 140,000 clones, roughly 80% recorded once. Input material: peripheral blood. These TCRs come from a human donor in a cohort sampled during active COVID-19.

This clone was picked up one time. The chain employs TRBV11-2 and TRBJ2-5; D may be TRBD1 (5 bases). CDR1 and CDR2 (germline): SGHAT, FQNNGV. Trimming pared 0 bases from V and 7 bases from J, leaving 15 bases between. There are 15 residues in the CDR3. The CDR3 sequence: CASSLDSAGHWTQYF. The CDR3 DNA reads TGTGCCAGCAGCTTAGATTCGGCAGGACACTGGACCCAGTACTTC.

CDR3 bases: TGCGCCAGCAGCCAAGGGCAGGGGTCCGAAGTACGCTACGAGCAGTACTTC. This translates into CASSQGQGSEVRYEQYF. This sequence joins TRBV4-1 and TRBJ2-7; D may be TRBD1 (6 bases). CDR3 length: 17 residues. Germline values: CDR1 MGHRA, CDR2 YSYEKL. V was clipped by 1 base and J by 3 bases, with 19 bases between them.

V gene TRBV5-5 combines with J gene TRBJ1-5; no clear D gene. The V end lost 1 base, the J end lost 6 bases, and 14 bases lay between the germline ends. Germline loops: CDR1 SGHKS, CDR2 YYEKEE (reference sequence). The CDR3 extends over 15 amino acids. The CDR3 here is CASSLTGPPSQPQHF. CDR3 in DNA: TGTGCCAGCAGCTTGACGGGTCCCCCAAGTCAGCCCCAGCATTTT.

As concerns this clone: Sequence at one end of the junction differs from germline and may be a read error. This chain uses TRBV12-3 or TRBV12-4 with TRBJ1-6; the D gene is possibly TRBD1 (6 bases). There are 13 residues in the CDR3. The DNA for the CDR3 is TGTGCCAGCCGTTTCAGGGGTAATTCACCCCTCCACTTT. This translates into CASRFRGNSPLHF.

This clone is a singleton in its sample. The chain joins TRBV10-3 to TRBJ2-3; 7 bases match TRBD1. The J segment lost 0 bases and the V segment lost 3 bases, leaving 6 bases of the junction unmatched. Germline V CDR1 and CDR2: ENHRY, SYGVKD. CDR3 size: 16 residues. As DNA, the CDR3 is TGTGCCATCAGTGAAAGGACAGGACTTAGCACAGATACGCAGTATTTT. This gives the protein CAISERTGLSTDTQYF.

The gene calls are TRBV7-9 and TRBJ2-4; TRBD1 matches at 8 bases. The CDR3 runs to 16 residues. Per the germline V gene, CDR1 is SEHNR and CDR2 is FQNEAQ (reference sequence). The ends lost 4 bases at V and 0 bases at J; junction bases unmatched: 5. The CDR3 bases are TGTGCCAGCAGCTCTCAGGGGGCCACAGCCAAAAACATTCAGTACTTC. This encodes CASSSQGATAKNIQYF.

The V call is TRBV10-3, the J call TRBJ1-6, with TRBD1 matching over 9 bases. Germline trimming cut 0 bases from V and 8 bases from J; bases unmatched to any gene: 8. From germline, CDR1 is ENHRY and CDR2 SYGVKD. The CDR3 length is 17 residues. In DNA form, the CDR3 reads TGTGCCATCAGTGAGTCGGGTTGGGGACAGGGTTATTCACCCCTCCACTTT. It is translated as CAISESGWGQGYSPLHF.

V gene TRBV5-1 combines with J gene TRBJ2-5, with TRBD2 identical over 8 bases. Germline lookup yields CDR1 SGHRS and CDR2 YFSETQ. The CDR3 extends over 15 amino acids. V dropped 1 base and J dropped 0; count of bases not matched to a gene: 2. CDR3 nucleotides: TGCGCCAGCAGCTTGCCAGCGGGGGACCAAGAGACCCAGTACTTC. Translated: CASSLPAGDQETQYF.

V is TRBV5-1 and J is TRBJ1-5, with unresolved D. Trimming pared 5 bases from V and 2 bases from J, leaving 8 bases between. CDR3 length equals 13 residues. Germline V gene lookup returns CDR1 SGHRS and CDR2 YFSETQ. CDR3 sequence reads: CASSIQGNQPQHF. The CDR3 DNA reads TGCGCCAGCAGTATCCAGGGCAATCAGCCCCAGCATTTT.

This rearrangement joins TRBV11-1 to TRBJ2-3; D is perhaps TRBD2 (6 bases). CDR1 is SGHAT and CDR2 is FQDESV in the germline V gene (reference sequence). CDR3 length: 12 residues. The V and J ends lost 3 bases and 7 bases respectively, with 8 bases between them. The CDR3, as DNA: TGTGCCAGCAGCTTTGCGGGGAATACGCAGTATTTT. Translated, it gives CASSFAGNTQYF.

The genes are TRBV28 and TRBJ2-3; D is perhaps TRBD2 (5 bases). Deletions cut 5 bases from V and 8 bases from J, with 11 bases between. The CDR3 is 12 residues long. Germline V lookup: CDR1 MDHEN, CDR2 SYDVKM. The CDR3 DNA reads TGTGCCAGCAGTGTGGGAGAACTTACGCAGTATTTT. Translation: CASSVGELTQYF.

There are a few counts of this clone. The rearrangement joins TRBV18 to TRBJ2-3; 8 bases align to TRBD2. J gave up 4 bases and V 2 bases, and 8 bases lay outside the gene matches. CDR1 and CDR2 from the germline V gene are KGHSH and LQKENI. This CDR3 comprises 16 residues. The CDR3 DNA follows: TGTGCCAGCTCACCAGTTCCGGGGGGGCCCCCAGATACGCAGTATTTT. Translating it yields CASSPVPGGPPDTQYF.

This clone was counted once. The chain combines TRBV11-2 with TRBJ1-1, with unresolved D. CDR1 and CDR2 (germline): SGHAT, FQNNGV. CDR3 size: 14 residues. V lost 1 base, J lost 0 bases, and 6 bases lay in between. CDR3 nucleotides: TGTGCCAGCAGCTTAGTCCAGATGAACACTGAAGCTTTCTTT. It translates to CASSLVQMNTEAFF.

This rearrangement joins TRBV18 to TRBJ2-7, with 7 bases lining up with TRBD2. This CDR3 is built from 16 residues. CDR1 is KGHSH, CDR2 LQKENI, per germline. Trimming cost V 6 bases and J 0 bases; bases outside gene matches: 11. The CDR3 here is CASSNTGGGSSYEQYF. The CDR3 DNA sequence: TGTGCCAGCTCGAATACTGGGGGGGGGAGCTCCTACGAGCAGTACTTC.

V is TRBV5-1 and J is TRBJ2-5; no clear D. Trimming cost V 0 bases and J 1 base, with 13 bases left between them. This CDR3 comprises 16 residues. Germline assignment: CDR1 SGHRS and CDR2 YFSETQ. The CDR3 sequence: CASSLALSPGQETQYF. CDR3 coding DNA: TGCGCCAGCAGCTTGGCCCTTTCCCCAGGCCAAGAGACCCAGTACTTC.

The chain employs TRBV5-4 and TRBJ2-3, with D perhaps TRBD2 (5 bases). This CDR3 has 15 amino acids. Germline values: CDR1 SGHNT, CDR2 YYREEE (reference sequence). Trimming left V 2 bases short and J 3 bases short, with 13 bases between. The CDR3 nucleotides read TGTGCCAGCAGCTTAGGATTAGCGAGGACAGATACGCAGTATTTT. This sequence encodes CASSLGLARTDTQYF.

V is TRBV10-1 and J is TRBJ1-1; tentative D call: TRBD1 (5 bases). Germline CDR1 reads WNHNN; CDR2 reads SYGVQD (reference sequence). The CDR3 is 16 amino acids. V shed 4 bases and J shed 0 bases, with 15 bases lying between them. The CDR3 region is CASSGGSRGLNTEAFF. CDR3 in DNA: TGCGCCAGCAGTGGGGGCAGCCGTGGGTTGAACACTGAAGCTTTCTTT.

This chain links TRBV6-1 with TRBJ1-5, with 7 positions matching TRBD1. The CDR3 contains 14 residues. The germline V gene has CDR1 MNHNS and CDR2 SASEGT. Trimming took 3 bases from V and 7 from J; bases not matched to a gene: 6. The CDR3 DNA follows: TGTGCCAGCAGTGAGAACAGGGGTAGGCAGCCCCAGCATTTT. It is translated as CASSENRGRQPQHF.

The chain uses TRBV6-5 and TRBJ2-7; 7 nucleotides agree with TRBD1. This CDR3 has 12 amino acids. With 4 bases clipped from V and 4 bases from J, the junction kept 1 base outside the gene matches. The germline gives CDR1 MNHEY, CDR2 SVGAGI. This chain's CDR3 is CASSWDSYEQYF. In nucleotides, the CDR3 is TGTGCCAGCAGTTGGGACAGTTACGAGCAGTACTTC.

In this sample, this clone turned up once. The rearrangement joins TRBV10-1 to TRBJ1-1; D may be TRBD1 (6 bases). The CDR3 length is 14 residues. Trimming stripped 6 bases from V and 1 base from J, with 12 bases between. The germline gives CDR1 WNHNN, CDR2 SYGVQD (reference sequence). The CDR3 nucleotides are TGCGCCAGCAGGGGGGCCCTTGGGAACACTGAAGCTTTCTTT. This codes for CASRGALGNTEAFF.

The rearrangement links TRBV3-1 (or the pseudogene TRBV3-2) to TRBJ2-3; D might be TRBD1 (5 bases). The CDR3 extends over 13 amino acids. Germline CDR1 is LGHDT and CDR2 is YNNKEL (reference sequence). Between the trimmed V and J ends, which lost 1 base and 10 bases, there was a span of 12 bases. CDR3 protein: CASSQGAGSAQYF. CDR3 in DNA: TGTGCCAGCAGCCAAGGCGCAGGGTCGGCGCAGTATTTT.

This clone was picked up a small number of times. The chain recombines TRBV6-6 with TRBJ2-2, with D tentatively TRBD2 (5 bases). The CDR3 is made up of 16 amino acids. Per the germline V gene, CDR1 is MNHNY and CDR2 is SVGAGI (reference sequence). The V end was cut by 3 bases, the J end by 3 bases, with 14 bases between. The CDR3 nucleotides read TGTGCCAGCAGTTATTTTGGCGGGCGGGACACCGGGGAGCTGTTTTTT. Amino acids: CASSYFGGRDTGELFF.

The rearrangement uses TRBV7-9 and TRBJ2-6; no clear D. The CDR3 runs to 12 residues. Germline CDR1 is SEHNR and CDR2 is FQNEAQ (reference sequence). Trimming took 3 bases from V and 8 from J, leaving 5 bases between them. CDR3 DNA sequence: TGTGCCAGCAGCTTCTCTTCCAACGTCCTGACTTTC. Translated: CASSFSSNVLTF.

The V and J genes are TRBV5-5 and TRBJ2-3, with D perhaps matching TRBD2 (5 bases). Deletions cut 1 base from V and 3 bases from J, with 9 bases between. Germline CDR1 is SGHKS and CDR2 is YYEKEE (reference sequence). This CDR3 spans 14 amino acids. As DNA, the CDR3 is TGTGCCAGCAGCTTGCGGACTGTTACAGATACGCAGTATTTT. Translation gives CASSLRTVTDTQYF.

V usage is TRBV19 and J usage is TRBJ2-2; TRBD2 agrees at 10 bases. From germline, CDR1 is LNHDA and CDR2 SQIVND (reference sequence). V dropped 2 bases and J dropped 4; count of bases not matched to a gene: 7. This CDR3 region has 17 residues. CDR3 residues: CASSIFFSGGTTGELFF. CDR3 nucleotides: TGTGCCAGTAGTATATTCTTTAGCGGGGGGACCACCGGGGAGCTGTTTTTT.

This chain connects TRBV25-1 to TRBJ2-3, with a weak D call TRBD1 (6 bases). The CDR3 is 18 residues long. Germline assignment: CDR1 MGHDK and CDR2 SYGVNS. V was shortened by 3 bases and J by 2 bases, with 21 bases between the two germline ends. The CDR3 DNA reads TGTGCCAGCAGTGAGCGGTCAGGGGCGCCGTATTCCACAGATACGCAGTATTTT. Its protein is CASSERSGAPYSTDTQYF.

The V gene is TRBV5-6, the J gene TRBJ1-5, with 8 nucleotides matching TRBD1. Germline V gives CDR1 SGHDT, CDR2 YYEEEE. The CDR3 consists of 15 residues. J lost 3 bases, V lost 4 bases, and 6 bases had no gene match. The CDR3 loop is CASSTDRGSNQPQHF. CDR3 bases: TGTGCCAGCAGCACAGACAGGGGATCCAATCAGCCCCAGCATTTT.

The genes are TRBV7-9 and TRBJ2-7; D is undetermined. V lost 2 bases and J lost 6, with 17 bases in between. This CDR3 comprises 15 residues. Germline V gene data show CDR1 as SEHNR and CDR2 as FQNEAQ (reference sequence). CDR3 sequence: CASSLFTEPSGEQYF. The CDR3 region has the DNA TGTGCCAGCAGCTTATTTACTGAGCCTAGTGGCGAGCAGTACTTC.

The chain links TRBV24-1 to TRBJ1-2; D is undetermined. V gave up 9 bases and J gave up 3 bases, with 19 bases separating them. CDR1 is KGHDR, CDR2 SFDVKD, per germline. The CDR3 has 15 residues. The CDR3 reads CATPTREGEDYGYTF. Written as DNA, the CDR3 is TGTGCCACCCCGACGAGGGAGGGAGAAGACTATGGCTACACCTTC.

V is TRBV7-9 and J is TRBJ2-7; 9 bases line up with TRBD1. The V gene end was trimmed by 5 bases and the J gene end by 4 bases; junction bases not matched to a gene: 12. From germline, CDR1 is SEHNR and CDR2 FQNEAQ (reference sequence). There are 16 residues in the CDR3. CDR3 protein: CASSGQGRPSEYEQYF. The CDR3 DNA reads TGTGCCAGCAGCGGACAGGGGCGACCGTCGGAATACGAGCAGTACTTC.

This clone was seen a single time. CDR3 amino acids: CASTRTTGMNEQFF. The CDR3 DNA is TGTGCCAGCACCAGAACGACAGGGATGAATGAGCAGTTCTTC. The rearrangement uses TRBV6-5 and TRBJ2-1; 7 bases agree with TRBD1. Germline V CDR1 and CDR2: MNHEY, SVGAGI. The V and J ends lost 7 bases and 7 bases, in that order; junction bases with no gene match: 10. CDR3 size: 14 residues.